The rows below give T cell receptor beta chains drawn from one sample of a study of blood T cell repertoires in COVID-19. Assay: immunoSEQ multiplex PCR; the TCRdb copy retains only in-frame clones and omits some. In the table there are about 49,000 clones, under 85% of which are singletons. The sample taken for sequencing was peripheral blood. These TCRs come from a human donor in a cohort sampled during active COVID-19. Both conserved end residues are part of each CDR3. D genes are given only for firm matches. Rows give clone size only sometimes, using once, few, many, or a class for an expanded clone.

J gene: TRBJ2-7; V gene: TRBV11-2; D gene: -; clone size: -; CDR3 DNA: TGTGCCAGCAGCCTTACATCCTACGAGCAGTACTTC; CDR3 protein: CASSLTSYEQYF
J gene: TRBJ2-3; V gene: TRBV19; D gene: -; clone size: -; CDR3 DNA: TGTGCCAGTAGTAAACGCCCCGGGACACTTAGCACAGATACGCAGTATTTT; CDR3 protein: CASSKRPGTLSTDTQYF
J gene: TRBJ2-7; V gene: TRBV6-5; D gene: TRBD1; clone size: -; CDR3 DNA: TGTGCCAGCAGTTACTTTGGGACAGGGGTCGACGAGCAGTACTTC; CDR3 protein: CASSYFGTGVDEQYF
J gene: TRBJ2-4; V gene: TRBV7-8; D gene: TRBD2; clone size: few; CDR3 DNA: TGTGCCAGCAGCTTAGCCATGCGACTAGCGGGGGCCAAAAACATTCAGTACTTC; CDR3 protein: CASSLAMRLAGAKNIQYF
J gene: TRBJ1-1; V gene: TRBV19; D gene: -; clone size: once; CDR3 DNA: TGTGCCAGTAGTATGACCCCAGGGACTCTAGAAAACACTGAAGCTTTCTTT; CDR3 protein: CASSMTPGTLENTEAFF
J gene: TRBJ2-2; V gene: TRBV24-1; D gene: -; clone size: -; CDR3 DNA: TGTGCCACCAGTGATACCGGAGGGCAACCCGGGCTAACCGGGGAGCTGTTTTTT; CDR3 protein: CATSDTGGQPGLTGELFF
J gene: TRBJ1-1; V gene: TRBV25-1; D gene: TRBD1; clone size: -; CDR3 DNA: TGTGCCAGCAGTGTTCAGGGGGTGAACACTGAAGCTTTCTTT; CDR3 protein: CASSVQGVNTEAFF
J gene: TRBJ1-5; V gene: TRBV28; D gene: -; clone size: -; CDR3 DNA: TGTGCCAGCAATCCGTGGTCAGGGAGCAATCAGCCCCAGCATTTT; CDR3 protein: CASNPWSGSNQPQHF
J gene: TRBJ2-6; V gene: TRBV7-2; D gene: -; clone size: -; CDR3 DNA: TGTGCCAGCAGCTTAGTAGGGGGATTCCTCTCTGGGGCCAACGTCCTGACTTTC; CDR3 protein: CASSLVGGFLSGANVLTF
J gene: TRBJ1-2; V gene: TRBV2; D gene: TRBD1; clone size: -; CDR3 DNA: TGTGCCAGCAGTGAATTACGGACAGGGGGCGATGGCTACACCTTC; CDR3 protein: CASSELRTGGDGYTF
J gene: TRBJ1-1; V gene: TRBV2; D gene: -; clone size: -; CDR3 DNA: TGTGCCAGCAGTGTCCAGGGGTGGGTTCCTGAAGCTTTCTTT; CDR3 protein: CASSVQGWVPEAFF
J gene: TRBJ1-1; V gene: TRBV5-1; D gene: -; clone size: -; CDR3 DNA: TGCGCCAGCAGCTTGGCCTCTTTTGCTGAAGCTTTCTTT; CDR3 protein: CASSLASFAEAFF
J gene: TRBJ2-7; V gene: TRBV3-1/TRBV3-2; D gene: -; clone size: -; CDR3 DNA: TGTGCCAGCAGCCAGCAAACCTGGGGCGGAGAGCAGTACTTC; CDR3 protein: CASSQQTWGGEQYF
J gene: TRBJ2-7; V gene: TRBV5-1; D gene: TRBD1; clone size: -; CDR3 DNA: TGCGCCAGCAGCTTGTCGGGACAGGGGGGTGGGAACGAGCAGTACTTC; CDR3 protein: CASSLSGQGGGNEQYF
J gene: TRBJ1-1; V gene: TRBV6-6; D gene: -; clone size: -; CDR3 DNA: TGTGCCAGCAGTAAAGGACAGTTTGAAGCTTTCTTT; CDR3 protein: CASSKGQFEAFF
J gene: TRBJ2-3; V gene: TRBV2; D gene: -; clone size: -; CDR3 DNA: TGTGCCAGCAGTGACATGTTAGGGGCCCGAGCAGATACGCAGTATTTT; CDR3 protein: CASSDMLGARADTQYF
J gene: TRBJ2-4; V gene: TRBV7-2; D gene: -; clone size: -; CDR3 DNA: TGTGCCAGCAGCCAATCGTCAGGGAACATTCAGTACTTC; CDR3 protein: CASSQSSGNIQYF
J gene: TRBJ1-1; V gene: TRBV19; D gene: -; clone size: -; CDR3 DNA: TGTGCCACCGTGGTGGGGGGGGGCACTGAAGCTTTCTTT; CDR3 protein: CATVVGGGTEAFF
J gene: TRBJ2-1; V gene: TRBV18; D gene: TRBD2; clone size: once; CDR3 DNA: TGTGCCAGCTCACCCGGACTAGCGGGAGGTGTTGAGCAGTTCTTC; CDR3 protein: CASSPGLAGGVEQFF
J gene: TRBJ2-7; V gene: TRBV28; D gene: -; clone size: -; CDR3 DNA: TGTGCCAGCGGAGACGACGTGACCTACGAGCAGTACTTC; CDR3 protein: CASGDDVTYEQYF
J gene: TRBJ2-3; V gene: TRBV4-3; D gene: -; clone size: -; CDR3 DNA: TGCGCCAGCAGCCAGAACTCAGATACGCAGTATTTT; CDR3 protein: CASSQNSDTQYF
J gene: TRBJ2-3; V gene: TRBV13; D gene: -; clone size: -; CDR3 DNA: TGTGCCAGCAGCCGCGGGGGCTTTGGGACCGGTACGCAGTATTTT; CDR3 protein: CASSRGGFGTGTQYF
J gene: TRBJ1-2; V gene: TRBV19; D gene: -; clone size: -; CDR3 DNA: TGTGCCAGTAGTGAGACAGTGAGATTATGGTCGGCTAACTATGGCTACACCTTC; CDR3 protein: CASSETVRLWSANYGYTF
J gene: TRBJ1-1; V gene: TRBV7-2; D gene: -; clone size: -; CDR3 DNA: TGTGCCAGCAGCCCTCGACGGGGCACTGAAGCTTTCTTT; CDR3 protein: CASSPRRGTEAFF
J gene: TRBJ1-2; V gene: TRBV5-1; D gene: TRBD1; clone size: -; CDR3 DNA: TGCGCCAGCAGCTTGGGACGGGACAGGGGTCTGAGCTACACCTTC; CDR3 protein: CASSLGRDRGLSYTF
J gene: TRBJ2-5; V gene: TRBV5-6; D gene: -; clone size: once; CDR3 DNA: TGTGCCAGCAGCCGCCCCAGGGGTCTAGAGACCCAGTACTTC; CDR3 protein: CASSRPRGLETQYF
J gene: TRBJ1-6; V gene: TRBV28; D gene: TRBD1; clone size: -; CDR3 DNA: TGTGCCAGCGATACAGGGGGCACAGGGGATTCACCCCTCCACTTT; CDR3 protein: CASDTGGTGDSPLHF
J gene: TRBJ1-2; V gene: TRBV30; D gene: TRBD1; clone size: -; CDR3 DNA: TGTGCCTGGAGTGTACTTAGGACAGGGGGCCTTGGCTACACCTTC; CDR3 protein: CAWSVLRTGGLGYTF
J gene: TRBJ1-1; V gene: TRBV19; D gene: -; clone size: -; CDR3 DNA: TGTGCCAGTAGAGCACTAATGAACACTGAAGCTTTCTTT; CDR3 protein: CASRALMNTEAFF
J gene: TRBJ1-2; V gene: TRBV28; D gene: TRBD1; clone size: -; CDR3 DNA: TGTGCCAGCACCCTGACAGGGAACTATGGCTACACCTTC; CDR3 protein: CASTLTGNYGYTF
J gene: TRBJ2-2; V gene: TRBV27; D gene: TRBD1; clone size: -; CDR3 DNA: TGTGCCAGCAGCTCGGGACAGTGGAACACCGGGGAGCTGTTTTTT; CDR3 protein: CASSSGQWNTGELFF
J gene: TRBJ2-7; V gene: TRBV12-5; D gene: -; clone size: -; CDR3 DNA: TGTGCTAGTGGTTCAGGGCTTAGGCAGTACTTC; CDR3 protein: CASGSGLRQYF
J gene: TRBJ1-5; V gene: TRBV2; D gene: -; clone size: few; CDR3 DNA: TGTGCCAGCAGTCAATGGGGGGGTGTACGAAATCAGCCCCAGCATTTT; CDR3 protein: CASSQWGGVRNQPQHF
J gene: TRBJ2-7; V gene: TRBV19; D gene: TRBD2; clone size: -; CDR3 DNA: TGTGCCAGTAGTACTAATGGACTAGCGGGGGCCTACGAGCAGTACTTC; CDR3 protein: CASSTNGLAGAYEQYF
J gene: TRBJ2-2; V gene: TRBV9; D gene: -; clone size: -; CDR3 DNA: TGTGTCAGCAGCGTAGTTAGTAACACCGGGGAGCTGTTTTTT; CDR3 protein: CVSSVVSNTGELFF
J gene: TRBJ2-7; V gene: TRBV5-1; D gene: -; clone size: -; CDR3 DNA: TGCGCCAGCAGCTCCAACTACGAGCAGTACTTC; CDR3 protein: CASSSNYEQYF
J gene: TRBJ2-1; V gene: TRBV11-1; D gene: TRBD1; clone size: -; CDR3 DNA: TGTGCCAGCAGCTGGACAGGGGGCGATGAGCAGTTCTTC; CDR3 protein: CASSWTGGDEQFF
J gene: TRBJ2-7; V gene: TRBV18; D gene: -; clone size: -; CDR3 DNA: TGTGCCAGCTCACCGTACCAGGACTACGAGCAGTACTTC; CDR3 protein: CASSPYQDYEQYF
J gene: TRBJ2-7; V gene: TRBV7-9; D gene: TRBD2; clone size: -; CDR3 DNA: TGTGCCAGCAGCTTAGGACTACTAGCGGGAGACACCTACGAGCAGTACTTC; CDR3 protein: CASSLGLLAGDTYEQYF
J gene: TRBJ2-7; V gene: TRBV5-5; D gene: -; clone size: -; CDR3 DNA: TGTGCCAGCAGCAGGGGTAAGGAGAACTCCTACGAGCAGTACTTC; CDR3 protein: CASSRGKENSYEQYF
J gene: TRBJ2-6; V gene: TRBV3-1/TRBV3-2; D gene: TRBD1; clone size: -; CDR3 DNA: TGTGCCAGCAGCGACAGGGCGAAGACTGGGGCCAACGTCCTGACTTTC; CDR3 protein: CASSDRAKTGANVLTF
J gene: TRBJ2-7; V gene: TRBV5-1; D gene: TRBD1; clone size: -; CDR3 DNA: TGCGCCAGCAGCACAGTTCAGGGGGTCCGCGACGAGCAGTACTTC; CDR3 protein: CASSTVQGVRDEQYF
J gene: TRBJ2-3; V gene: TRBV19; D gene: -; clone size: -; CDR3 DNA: TGTGCCAGTAAATCCAAGTGGGCCACAGATACGCAGTATTTT; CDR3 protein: CASKSKWATDTQYF
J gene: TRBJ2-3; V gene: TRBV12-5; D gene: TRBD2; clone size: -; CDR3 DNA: TGTGCTAGTGGTTCCGGGACTAAATCCCTTACGCAGTATTTT; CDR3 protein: CASGSGTKSLTQYF
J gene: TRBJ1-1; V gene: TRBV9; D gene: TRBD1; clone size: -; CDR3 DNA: TGTGCCAGCAGCGACAATTCAGGGGGACGCACTGAAGCTTTCTTT; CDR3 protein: CASSDNSGGRTEAFF
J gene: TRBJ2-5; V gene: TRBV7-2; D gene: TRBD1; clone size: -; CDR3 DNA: TGTGCCAGCAGCGACCGACAGGGAGTAGGGGAAAAGACCCAGTACTTC; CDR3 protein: CASSDRQGVGEKTQYF